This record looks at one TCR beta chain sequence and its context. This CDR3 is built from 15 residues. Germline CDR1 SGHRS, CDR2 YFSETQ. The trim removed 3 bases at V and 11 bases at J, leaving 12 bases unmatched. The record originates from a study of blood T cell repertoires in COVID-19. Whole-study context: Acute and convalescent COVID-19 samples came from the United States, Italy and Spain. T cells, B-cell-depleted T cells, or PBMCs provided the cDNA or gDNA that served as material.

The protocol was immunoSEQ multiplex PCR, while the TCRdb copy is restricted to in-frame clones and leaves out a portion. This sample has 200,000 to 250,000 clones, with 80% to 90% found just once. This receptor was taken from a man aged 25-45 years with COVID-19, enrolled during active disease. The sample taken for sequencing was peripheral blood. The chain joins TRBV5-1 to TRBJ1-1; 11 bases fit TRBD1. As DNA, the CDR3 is TGCGCCAGCAGCTCAAACCTAGGACAGGGGGCGGACGCTTTCTTT. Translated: CASSSNLGQGADAFF.